This T cell receptor beta chain comes out of a study of OX40 agonist ivuxolimab in advanced cancers. Study as a whole: Participants averaged approximately 65 years of age (range 23 to 79) and were 82.7% male. Of the participants, approximately 36% had some prior anti-PD-1, anti-PD-L1 or anti-CTLA-4 therapy, which was allowed. Partial responses were achieved by three patients: one hepatocellular carcinoma, two cutaneous melanoma.

Note on this clone: Its antigen is unidentified.

With 4 bases clipped from V and 2 bases from J, the junction kept 12 bases outside the gene matches. CDR3 length equals 17 residues. Germline V gene lookup returns CDR1 SGHNT and CDR2 YYREEE (reference sequence). The data were produced by immunoSEQ multiplex PCR, yet TCRdb's version contains in-frame clones alone and is incomplete. The table shows around 64,000 clones, with about four fifths occurring only once. Study conclusions and caveats: Compared with CD4+, CD8+ T cells on average had more expanded clones.

This material consisted of CD4+ or CD8+ T cells sorted from blood, taken in a trial of the OX40 agonist ivuxolimab. This receptor was identified in an adult with an advanced solid tumor such as melanoma, head and neck, liver or kidney cancer. V usage is TRBV5-4 and J usage is TRBJ2-3, with 8 bases fitting TRBD2. CDR3 sequence: CASSLRPGGGNTDTQYF. CDR3 DNA: TGTGCCAGCAGCCTAAGGCCCGGGGGGGGCAACACAGATACGCAGTATTTT.